Each of the 17 T cell receptor beta chains below was sequenced from the same sample in a study of CD8 T cells in ankylosing spondylitis. TCRdb used MiXCR to reprocess the 5' RACE reads, holding one entry per CDR3 protein. The sample records some 46,000 distinct CDR3 sequences, approximately 11% being singletons. Material for sequencing was blood, either unsorted or a sorted T cell fraction (not recorded which). The origin of the receptors is a male donor with ankylosing spondylitis or in good health (not recorded which).

This clonotype was counted many times. The chain links TRBV5-1 to TRBJ2-2; 7 nucleotides match TRBD1. Germline lookup yields CDR1 SGHRS and CDR2 YFSETQ. The CDR3 sequence is 13 residues long. The V and J ends lost 4 bases and 6 bases, in that order; junction bases with no gene match: 3. The CDR3 loop is CASSPQGSGELFF. In DNA form, the CDR3 reads TGCGCCAGCAGCCCACAGGGGTCCGGGGAGCTGTTTTTT.

In its sample, this clonotype was seen many times. This chain uses TRBV7-2 with TRBJ1-2, with D hard to call. The CDR3 totals 12 residues. V was clipped by 4 bases and J by 8 bases, with 11 bases between them. Per the germline V gene, CDR1 is SGHTA and CDR2 is FQGNSA. The CDR3 DNA reads TGTGCCAGCAGCTCCCTAGAGGGAGGCTACACCTTC. Translation gives CASSSLEGGYTF.

CDR3 coding DNA: TGTGCCAGTATAGGGGACCGGAGTAACACTGAAGCTTTCTTT. Residues: CASIGDRSNTEAFF. V usage is TRBV12-3 or TRBV12-4 and J usage is TRBJ1-1; maybe TRBD1 (5 bases). The V end was cut by 9 bases, the J end by 2 bases, with 16 bases between. The length of the CDR3 is 14 residues.

This sequence joins TRBV2 and TRBJ1-2; D is uncertain. V was clipped by 3 bases and J by 8 bases, with 7 bases between them. Germline V lookup: CDR1 SNHLY, CDR2 FYNNEI. The CDR3 sequence is 11 residues long. DNA of the CDR3: TGTGCCAGCAGTGATCGGCCGGGCTACACCTTC. As protein: CASSDRPGYTF.

This chain's CDR3 is CASSLQEGAPQPQHF. DNA of the CDR3: TGTGCCAGCAGCTTACAAGAAGGGGCCCCTCAGCCCCAGCATTTT. The chain uses TRBV7-2 and TRBJ1-5; weak D call: TRBD1 (5 bases). This CDR3 region has 15 residues. The germline V gene has CDR1 SGHTA and CDR2 FQGNSA. Deletions cut 2 bases from V and 6 bases from J, with 14 bases between.

The table lists this clonotype with many counts. J is TRBJ2-6 and V is TRBV3-1; no clear D. V was clipped by 0 bases and J by 0 bases, with 3 bases between them. Germline assignment: CDR1 LGHDT and CDR2 YNNKEL (reference sequence). The CDR3 loop spans 15 amino acids. CDR3 bases: TGTGCCAGCAGCCAAGATCTCTCTGGGGCCAACGTCCTGACTTTC. Protein: CASSQDLSGANVLTF. Based on the CDR3 plus reference TRBV3-1 and TRBJ2-6, the full variable domain is DTAVSQTPKYLVTQMGNDKSIKCEQNLGHDTMYWYKQDSKKFLKIMFSYNNKELIINETVPNRFSPKSPDKAHLNLHINSLELGDSAVYFCASSQDLSGANVLTFGAGSRLTVL.

At least ten counts were recorded for this clonotype. The chain uses TRBV2 and TRBJ1-5, with D uncertain. Germline V gene data show CDR1 as SNHLY and CDR2 as FYNNEI. The CDR3 contains 15 residues. Trimming shortened V by 2 bases and J by 2 bases, and 10 bases separated the two germline ends. The CDR3 spells CASSEPGSRNQPQHF. DNA of the CDR3: TGTGCCAGCAGTGAACCGGGCAGTCGCAATCAGCCCCAGCATTTT.

This clonotype has at least ten counts. The V call is TRBV5-1, the J call TRBJ1-2, with D possibly TRBD1 on 5 matching bases. Germline CDR1 is SGHRS and CDR2 is YFSETQ. CDR3 length: 16 amino acids. The V end was cut by 4 bases, the J end by 4 bases, with 20 bases between. The CDR3 sequence: CASSAGGGIGLYGYTF. Written as DNA, the CDR3 is TGCGCCAGCAGCGCGGGCGGGGGAATTGGACTCTATGGCTACACCTTC.

This clonotype was detected many times. This chain uses TRBV5-1 with TRBJ2-1, with TRBD1 matching 8 bases. CDR3 length equals 15 residues. V lost 2 bases, J lost 5 bases, and 6 bases stayed unmatched. Germline V gene sequence: CDR1 SGHRS, CDR2 YFSETQ. The CDR3 is CASSFMDRVNNEQFF. The CDR3 DNA reads as TGCGCCAGCAGCTTTATGGACAGGGTTAACAATGAGCAGTTCTTC.

This clonotype was seen ten or more times. The chain uses TRBV18 and TRBJ2-7; 9 bases match TRBD2. Trimming removed 3 bases from V and 5 bases from J; junction bases left unmatched: 11. The CDR3 sequence is 16 residues long. Germline CDR1 KGHSH, CDR2 LQKENI. CDR3 bases: TGTGCCAGCTCACCGGCCAGGGCGGGGGGGTCCAACGAGCAGTACTTC. This sequence encodes CASSPARAGGSNEQYF.

This clonotype showed up many times. The rearrangement uses TRBV5-1 and TRBJ1-2; 7 positions agree with TRBD1. The CDR3 contains 16 residues. J was trimmed by 8 bases and V by 4 bases; bases with no gene match: 17. The V gene's germline CDR1 is SGHRS and CDR2 YFSETQ. CDR3 loop: CASSPVPLQGPGGYTF. As DNA, the CDR3 is TGCGCCAGCAGCCCCGTTCCCCTACAGGGGCCAGGAGGCTACACCTTC.

This clonotype has at least ten counts. Written as DNA, the CDR3 is TGCAGCGGAGCGGGGGGCCTGAACACTGAAGCTTTCTTT. Its protein product is CSGAGGLNTEAFF. This rearrangement joins TRBV29-1 to TRBJ1-1; tentative D call: TRBD1 (6 bases). Deletions cut 7 bases from V and 0 bases from J, with 12 bases between. The germline V gene encodes CDR1 SQVTM and CDR2 ANQGSEA. CDR3 size: 13 residues.

This clonotype was picked up many times. V gene TRBV29-1 combines with J gene TRBJ1-3, with TRBD1 matching over 7 bases. Unmatched junction bases numbered 7, after V lost 6 bases and J lost 8 bases. This CDR3 is built from 12 residues. Germline-derived CDR1 and CDR2 are SQVTM and ANQGSEA. CDR3 protein: CSVSSGGDTIYF. CDR3 nucleotides: TGCAGCGTCTCATCAGGGGGTGACACCATATATTTT. The full variable domain, completed using reference TRBV29-1 and TRBJ1-3, is SAVISQKPSRDICQRGTSLTIQCQVDSQVTMMFWYRQQPGQSLTLIATANQGSEATYESGFVIDKFPISRPNLTFSTLTVSNMSPEDSSIYLCSVSSGGDTIYFGEGSWLTVV.

This clonotype showed up many times. The J gene is TRBJ1-1, the V gene TRBV5-1; D may be TRBD1 (5 bases). This CDR3 has 14 amino acids. Germline V lookup: CDR1 SGHRS, CDR2 YFSETQ. Trimming pared 4 bases from V and 6 bases from J, leaving 16 bases between. This chain's CDR3 is CASSEPTGVAEAFF. CDR3 nucleotides: TGCGCCAGCAGCGAACCAACGGGGGTCGCTGAAGCTTTCTTT. Looking up the rest from reference TRBV5-1 and TRBJ1-1 gives the full variable domain: KAGVTQTPRYLIKTRGQQVTLSCSPISGHRSVSWYQQTPGQGLQFLFEYFSETQRNKGNFPGRFSGRQFSNSRSEMNVSTLELGDSALYLCASSEPTGVAEAFFGQGTRLTVV.

Points on this clonotype: A much larger clone differs from this one at a single base, so this may be a read error. The gene calls are TRBV12-3 or TRBV12-4 and TRBJ2-7; D is ambiguous. Trimming removed 6 bases at V and 9 bases at J, with 12 bases between. This CDR3 region has 11 residues. The chain's CDR3 is CASSLRSVQYF. CDR3 nucleotides: TGTGCCAGCAGCCTCAGATCCGTGCAGTACTTC.

This clonotype has a count of ten or more. This chain joins TRBV6-5 and TRBJ2-4, with D uncertain. There are 13 residues in the CDR3. Trimming stripped 5 bases from V and 9 bases from J, with 14 bases between. The germline CDR1 and CDR2 sequences are MNHEY and SVGAGI. For the CDR3, the DNA is TGTGCCAGCAGTACCGGTCCCGCGGTCATTCAGTACTTC. Its translation: CASSTGPAVIQYF.

CDR3 sequence reads: CASSLVPTNTEAFF. The CDR3 bases are TGTGCCAGCAGCTTAGTCCCGACGAACACTGAAGCTTTCTTT. The chain joins TRBV7-2 to TRBJ1-1; no reliable D call. CDR1 and CDR2 (germline): SGHTA, FQGNSA. This CDR3 has 14 residues. Trimming stripped 1 base from V and 1 base from J, with 7 bases between.